The rows below give T cell receptor beta chains drawn from one sample of a study of control samples from healthy donors and cancer patients. Here immunoSEQ multiplex PCR was the method, and the copy in TCRdb shows in-frame clones only, minus some. The top ten hold approximately 9% of the sample, which has around 130,000 clones, 75% to 95% seen once. Sequenced material: blood. The receptor set was obtained from a man in his late teens or twenties in good health. Both conserved end residues are part of each CDR3. A D gene is named only where the DNA matches it firmly. For some rows the clone size is stated as once, few or many, or as a class when expanded; others skip it.

clone size	J gene	D gene	V gene	CDR3 protein	CDR3 DNA
NA	TRBJ2-2	NA	TRBV12-5	CASGLVLQGPYTGELFF	TGTGCTAGTGGTTTGGTATTGCAGGGTCCCTACACCGGGGAGCTGTTTTTT
NA	TRBJ2-7	TRBD2	TRBV6-5	CASSYSPRAGSYEQYF	TGTGCCAGCAGTTACTCTCCGAGAGCGGGGAGCTACGAGCAGTACTTC
NA	TRBJ1-1	NA	TRBV6-1	CASSEAGRVGMNTEAFF	TGTGCCAGCAGTGAAGCCGGCAGGGTTGGCATGAACACTGAAGCTTTCTTT
NA	TRBJ1-6	TRBD1	TRBV5-1	CASSLTWTGGSYNSPLHF	TGCGCCAGCAGCTTGACCTGGACAGGGGGCTCCTATAATTCACCCCTCCACTTT
once	TRBJ1-2	TRBD1	TRBV7-9	CASSLARGSGYTF	TGTGCCAGCAGCTTGGCCAGGGGGAGCGGCTACACCTTC
NA	TRBJ2-5	NA	TRBV6-5	CASSYSSEETQYF	TGTGCCAGCAGTTACTCGAGTGAAGAGACCCAGTACTTC
NA	TRBJ2-5	TRBD1	TRBV5-1	CASRTGSGETQYF	TGCGCCAGCCGGACAGGGTCTGGTGAGACCCAGTACTTC
once	TRBJ1-2	TRBD1	TRBV9	CASSPGQEYYGYTF	TGTGCCAGCAGCCCAGGACAGGAGTACTATGGCTACACCTTC
NA	TRBJ2-3	NA	TRBV3-1/TRBV3-2	CASSRFTDTQYF	TGTGCCAGCAGCCGCTTCACAGATACGCAGTATTTT
NA	TRBJ2-5	NA	TRBV21-1	CASSNRGQETQYF	TGTGCCAGCAGCAACAGGGGGCAAGAGACCCAGTACTTC
NA	TRBJ2-2	TRBD2	TRBV10-2	CASSGLAGAGELFF	TGCGCCAGCAGTGGCCTAGCGGGGGCCGGGGAGCTGTTTTTT
NA	TRBJ2-1	NA	TRBV27	CASSLMGSSYNEQFF	TGTGCCAGCAGTTTAATGGGGAGCTCCTACAATGAGCAGTTCTTC
NA	TRBJ1-4	NA	TRBV7-2	CASSLLGVASEKLFF	TGTGCCAGCAGCTTACTCGGGGTAGCTAGTGAAAAACTGTTTTTT
NA	TRBJ1-2	NA	TRBV7-3	CASSPSNRHDGYTF	TGTGCCAGCAGCCCCAGCAACAGGCACGATGGCTACACCTTC
NA	TRBJ1-2	NA	TRBV5-1	CASSLEGNGYTF	TGCGCCAGCAGCTTGGAGGGGAATGGCTACACCTTC
NA	TRBJ2-5	TRBD1	TRBV5-4	CASSSGQGSETQYF	TGTGCCAGCAGCTCGGGACAGGGTAGCGAGACCCAGTACTTC
NA	TRBJ1-1	NA	TRBV18	CASSPSPPNTEAFF	TGTGCCAGCTCACCCTCGCCGCCGAACACTGAAGCTTTCTTT
NA	TRBJ1-5	TRBD1	TRBV12-5	CASGDRVHQPQHF	TGTGCTAGTGGTGACAGGGTGCATCAGCCCCAGCATTTT
NA	TRBJ1-1	TRBD1	TRBV2	CASSPPGQENTEAFF	TGTGCCAGCAGTCCCCCGGGACAGGAAAACACTGAAGCTTTCTTT
NA	TRBJ1-1	NA	TRBV6-5	CASSYRGANTEAFF	TGTGCCAGCAGTTACAGGGGGGCGAACACTGAAGCTTTCTTT
few	TRBJ1-5	NA	TRBV6-1	CASSAQSGLGNQPQHF	TGTGCCAGCAGTGCCCAATCAGGGCTCGGCAATCAGCCCCAGCATTTT
once	TRBJ2-7	NA	TRBV5-1	CASSMGPNTRESSYEQYF	TGCGCCAGCAGCATGGGACCGAACACCCGGGAGAGCTCCTACGAGCAGTACTTC
NA	TRBJ1-4	NA	TRBV25-1	CAAKNHSTNEKLFF	TGTGCCGCAAAAAACCACTCAACTAATGAAAAACTGTTTTTT
NA	TRBJ2-3	TRBD2	TRBV4-1	CASSPAGVGKTDTQYF	TGCGCCAGCAGCCCGGCGGGGGTTGGGAAAACAGATACGCAGTATTTT
NA	TRBJ1-6	NA	TRBV3-1/TRBV3-2	CASSQDGGGPYNSPLHF	TGTGCCAGCAGCCAAGACGGGGGGGGCCCCTATAATTCACCCCTCCACTTT
NA	TRBJ1-2	NA	TRBV5-1	CASSRAASQYGYTF	TGCGCCAGCAGTCGGGCGGCCAGCCAATATGGCTACACCTTC
NA	TRBJ1-2	NA	TRBV20-1	CSASEGVDYGYTF	TGCAGTGCTAGTGAAGGGGTCGACTATGGCTACACCTTC
NA	TRBJ1-6	NA	TRBV5-1	CASSLSLGHQAHSPLHF	TGCGCCAGCAGCTTGTCCCTGGGACACCAAGCGCATTCACCCCTCCACTTT
NA	TRBJ2-3	NA	TRBV5-4	CASSIPGTDTQYF	TGTGCCAGCAGTATCCCTGGCACAGATACGCAGTATTTT
NA	TRBJ1-5	NA	TRBV4-1	CASSQVAQGGSNQPQHF	TGCGCCAGCAGCCAAGTTGCCCAGGGCGGGAGCAATCAGCCCCAGCATTTT
NA	TRBJ2-5	NA	TRBV7-8	CASSPRGEEETQYF	TGTGCCAGCAGCCCCCGCGGGGAGGAGGAGACCCAGTACTTC
NA	TRBJ1-5	NA	TRBV7-8	CASSLFPAGINQPQHF	TGTGCCAGCAGCTTATTTCCGGCCGGAATAAATCAGCCCCAGCATTTT
NA	TRBJ1-1	NA	TRBV5-6	CASSLAGATEAFF	TGTGCCAGCAGCTTGGCAGGGGCAACTGAAGCTTTCTTT
NA	TRBJ1-2	TRBD1	TRBV5-1	CASSPGTVEPYGYTF	TGCGCCAGCAGCCCGGGGACAGTTGAACCGTATGGCTACACCTTC
NA	TRBJ2-1	NA	TRBV7-2	CASTHPAGQNGNEQFF	TGTGCCAGCACCCATCCGGCGGGACAAAACGGTAATGAGCAGTTCTTC
NA	TRBJ2-7	NA	TRBV4-1	CASSQFKFRDPQPHEQYF	TGCGCCAGCAGCCAATTCAAGTTCCGGGACCCGCAACCGCACGAGCAGTACTTC
NA	TRBJ1-6	NA	TRBV11-2	CASSFRENSYNSPLHF	TGTGCCAGCAGCTTCAGGGAAAACTCCTATAATTCACCCCTCCACTTT
NA	TRBJ2-5	TRBD2	TRBV2	CASSEETSGVTQYF	TGTGCCAGCAGTGAAGAGACTAGCGGGGTGACCCAGTACTTC
NA	TRBJ1-5	TRBD1	TRBV9	CASSVGGTANQPQHF	TGTGCCAGCAGCGTAGGGGGGACAGCTAATCAGCCCCAGCATTTT
NA	TRBJ1-1	TRBD1	TRBV18	CASSPWTGEAFF	TGTGCCAGCTCACCCTGGACAGGGGAAGCTTTCTTT
large	TRBJ2-7	NA	TRBV30	CAWSAWGLSYEQYF	TGTGCCTGGAGTGCGTGGGGCCTCTCCTACGAGCAGTACTTC
few	TRBJ2-7	TRBD1	TRBV4-2	CASSQVRDSSYEQYF	TGTGCCAGCAGCCAAGTGAGGGACAGCTCCTACGAGCAGTACTTC
NA	TRBJ2-5	TRBD2	TRBV11-2	CASSLAGGRETQYF	TGTGCCAGCAGCTTAGCGGGGGGGAGAGAGACCCAGTACTTC
NA	TRBJ1-6	TRBD1	TRBV6-5	CASTDRFNSPLHF	TGTGCCAGCACGGACAGGTTTAATTCACCCCTCCACTTT
NA	TRBJ1-3	NA	TRBV7-2	CASSYRGGSHSGNTIYF	TGTGCCAGCAGCTACCGTGGAGGGTCGCACTCTGGAAACACCATATATTTT
NA	TRBJ1-2	NA	TRBV6-5	CATFHRDEPNYGYTF	TGTGCCACCTTCCATAGGGACGAGCCTAACTATGGCTACACCTTC